This record covers a single T cell receptor (beta chain). The antigen remains unidentified. Sequenced material consisted of expressed TCRB transcripts (all of the isolated RNA was reverse transcribed). Each stem cell-like memory T cell sample yielded 1 million or so reads on average. Generated by immunoSEQ multiplex PCR, the TCRdb table keeps only in-frame clones and is missing some. The sample lists approximately 90,000 clones; roughly 31% were seen once. The sample originates from a study of beta chain features in type 1 diabetes. Study-wide results and limits: Because the template was cDNA, high-expressing cells might be over-represented. The naive, central memory and Treg TCRB repertoires looked more alike in patients than they did in healthy donors.

With 2 bases clipped from V and 2 bases from J, the junction kept 12 bases outside the gene matches. This CDR3 spans 17 amino acids. Germline CDR1 reads LGHNA; CDR2 reads YSLEER. The chain employs TRBV4-3 and TRBJ2-7, with 7 positions matching TRBD2. The receptor was derived from a woman under 30 in good health. The sequenced sample was stem cell memory CD4+ T cells from blood. The CDR3 spells CASSQYFSSGATYEQYF. The CDR3 DNA sequence: TGCGCCAGCAGCCAATATTTTTCTAGCGGCGCAACCTACGAGCAGTACTTC.